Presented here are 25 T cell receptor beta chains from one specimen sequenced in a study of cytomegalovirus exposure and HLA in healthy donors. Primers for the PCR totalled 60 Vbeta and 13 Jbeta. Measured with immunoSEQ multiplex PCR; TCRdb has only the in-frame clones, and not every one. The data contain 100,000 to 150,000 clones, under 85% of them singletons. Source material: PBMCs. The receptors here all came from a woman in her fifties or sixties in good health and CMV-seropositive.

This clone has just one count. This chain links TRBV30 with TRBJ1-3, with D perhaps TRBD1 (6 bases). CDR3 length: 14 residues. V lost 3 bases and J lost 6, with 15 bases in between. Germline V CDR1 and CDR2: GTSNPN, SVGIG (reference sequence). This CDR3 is CAWRTRAGENTIYF. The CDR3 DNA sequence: TGTGCCTGGAGAACGAGGGCAGGGGAAAACACCATATATTTT.

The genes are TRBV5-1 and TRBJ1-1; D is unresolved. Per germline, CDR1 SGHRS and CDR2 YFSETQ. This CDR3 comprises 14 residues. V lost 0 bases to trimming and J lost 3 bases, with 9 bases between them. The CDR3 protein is CASSLEGGDTEAFF. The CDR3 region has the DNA TGCGCCAGCAGCTTGGAAGGCGGGGACACTGAAGCTTTCTTT.

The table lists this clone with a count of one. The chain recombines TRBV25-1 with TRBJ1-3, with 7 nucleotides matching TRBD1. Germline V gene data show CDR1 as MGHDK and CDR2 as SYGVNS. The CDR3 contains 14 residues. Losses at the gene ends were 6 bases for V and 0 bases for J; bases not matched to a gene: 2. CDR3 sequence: CASRDRTSGNTIYF. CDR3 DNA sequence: TGTGCCAGCAGGGACAGGACCTCTGGAAACACCATATATTTT. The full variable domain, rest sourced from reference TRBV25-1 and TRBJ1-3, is EADIYQTPRYLVIGTGKKITLECSQTMGHDKMYWYQQDPGMELHLIHYSYGVNSTEKGDLSSESTVSRIRTEHFPLTLESARPSHTSQYLCASRDRTSGNTIYFGEGSWLTVV.

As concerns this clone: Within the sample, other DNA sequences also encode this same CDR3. CDR3 nucleotides: TGTGCCAGCAGCTTGGGGGGCGCGGTCACAGATACGCAGTATTTT. Its translation is CASSLGGAVTDTQYF. The V and J genes are TRBV5-4 and TRBJ2-3, with D perhaps TRBD1 (5 bases). The V gene's germline CDR1 is SGHNT and CDR2 YYREEE (reference sequence). The CDR3 runs to 15 residues. Deletions cut 0 bases from V and 2 bases from J, with 10 bases between.

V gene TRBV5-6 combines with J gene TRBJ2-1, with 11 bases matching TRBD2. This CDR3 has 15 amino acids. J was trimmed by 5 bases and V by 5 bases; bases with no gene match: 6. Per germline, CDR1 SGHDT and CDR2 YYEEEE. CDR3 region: CASSSSGGPDNEQFF. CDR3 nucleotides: TGTGCCAGCAGTTCTAGCGGGGGGCCAGACAATGAGCAGTTCTTC.

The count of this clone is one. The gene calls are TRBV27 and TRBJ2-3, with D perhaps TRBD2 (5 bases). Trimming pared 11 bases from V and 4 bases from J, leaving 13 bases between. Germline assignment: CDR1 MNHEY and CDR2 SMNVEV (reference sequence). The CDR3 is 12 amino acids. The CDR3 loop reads CAAPDSADTQYF. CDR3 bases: TGTGCCGCGCCGGACTCCGCAGATACGCAGTATTTT.

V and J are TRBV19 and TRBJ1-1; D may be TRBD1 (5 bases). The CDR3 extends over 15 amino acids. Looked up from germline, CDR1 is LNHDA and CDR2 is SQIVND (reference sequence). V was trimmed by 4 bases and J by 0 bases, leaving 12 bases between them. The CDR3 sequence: CASSRDSRLNTEAFF. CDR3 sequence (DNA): TGTGCCAGTAGTAGGGACTCAAGATTGAACACTGAAGCTTTCTTT.

DNA of the CDR3: TGTGCCAGCAGCGCTAGCGTTAGCACAGATACGCAGTATTTT. Translation: CASSASVSTDTQYF. The V call is TRBV7-2, the J call TRBJ2-3; TRBD2 is a possible D gene (6 bases). The CDR3 is 14 amino acids. V was trimmed by 5 bases and J by 0 bases, leaving 9 bases between them. CDR1 is SGHTA, CDR2 FQGNSA, per germline.

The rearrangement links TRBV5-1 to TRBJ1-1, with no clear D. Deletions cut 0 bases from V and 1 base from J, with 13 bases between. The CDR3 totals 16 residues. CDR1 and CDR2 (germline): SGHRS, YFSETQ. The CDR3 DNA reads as TGCGCCAGCAGCTTGGTCCCCCAGAGCGCGAACACTGAAGCTTTCTTT. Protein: CASSLVPQSANTEAFF.

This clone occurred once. The CDR3: CASSLMGLAGGGSNEQFF. CDR3 DNA: TGTGCCAGCAGCTTAATGGGACTAGCGGGAGGAGGTTCCAATGAGCAGTTCTTC. The rearrangement links TRBV7-3 to TRBJ2-1; 15 bases are shared with TRBD2. V shed 1 base and J 6 bases; nucleotides not matched to a gene: 7. The CDR3 consists of 18 residues. Germline CDR1 reads SGHTA; CDR2 reads FQGTGA. The full variable domain, rest sourced from reference TRBV7-3 and TRBJ2-1, is GAGVSQTPSNKVTEKGKYVELRCDPISGHTALYWYRQSLGQGPEFLIYFQGTGAADDSGLPNDRFFAVRPEGSVSTLKIQRTERGDSAVYLCASSLMGLAGGGSNEQFFGPGTRLTVL.

The DNA of the CDR3 is TGTGCCAGCAGCTTGGCCTTTAGCGGTTCGGCCGAGCAGTTCTTC. It specifies CASSLAFSGSAEQFF. The chain links TRBV7-8 to TRBJ2-1; possible D gene TRBD2, 6 bases. The V gene lost 3 bases and the J gene lost 10 bases, with 19 bases spanning the gap. The CDR3 covers 15 residues. Germline V CDR1 and CDR2: SGHVS, FQNEAQ.

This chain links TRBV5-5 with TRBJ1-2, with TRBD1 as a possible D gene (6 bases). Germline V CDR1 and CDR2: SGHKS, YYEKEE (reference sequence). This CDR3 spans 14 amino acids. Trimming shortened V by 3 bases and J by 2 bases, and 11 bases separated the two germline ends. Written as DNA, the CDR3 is TGTGCCAGCAGCTCGAACGGACAGAACTATGGCTACACCTTC. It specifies CASSSNGQNYGYTF. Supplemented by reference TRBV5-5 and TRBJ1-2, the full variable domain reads DAGVTQSPTHLIKTRGQQVTLRCSPISGHKSVSWYQQVLGQGPQFIFQYYEKEERGRGNFPDRFSARQFPNYSSELNVNALLLGDSALYLCASSSNGQNYGYTFGSGTRLTVV.

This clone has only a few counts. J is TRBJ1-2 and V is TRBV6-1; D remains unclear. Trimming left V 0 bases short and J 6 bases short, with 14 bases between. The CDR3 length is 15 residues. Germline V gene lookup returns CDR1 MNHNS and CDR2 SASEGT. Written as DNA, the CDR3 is TGTGCCAGCAGTGAAGCCGATCATTCGAGGGATGGCTACACCTTC. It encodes CASSEADHSRDGYTF.

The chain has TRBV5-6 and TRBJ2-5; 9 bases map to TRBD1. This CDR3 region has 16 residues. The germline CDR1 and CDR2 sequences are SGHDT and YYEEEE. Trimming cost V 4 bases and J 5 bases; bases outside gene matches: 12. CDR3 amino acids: CASSMLGDRVQETQYF. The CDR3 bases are TGTGCCAGCAGCATGCTGGGGGACAGGGTTCAGGAGACCCAGTACTTC.

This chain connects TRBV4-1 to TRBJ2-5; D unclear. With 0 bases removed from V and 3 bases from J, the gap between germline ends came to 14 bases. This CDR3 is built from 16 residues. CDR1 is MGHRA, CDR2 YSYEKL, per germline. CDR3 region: CASSQEATAREETQYF. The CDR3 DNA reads TGCGCCAGCAGCCAAGAGGCCACAGCCCGAGAAGAGACCCAGTACTTC.

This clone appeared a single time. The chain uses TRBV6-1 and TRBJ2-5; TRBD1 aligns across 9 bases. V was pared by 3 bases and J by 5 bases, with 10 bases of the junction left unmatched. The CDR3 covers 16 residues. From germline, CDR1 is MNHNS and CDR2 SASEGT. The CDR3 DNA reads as TGTGCCAGCAGTGACCTACAGGGGGCGAGGGGGGAGACCCAGTACTTC. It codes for CASSDLQGARGETQYF.

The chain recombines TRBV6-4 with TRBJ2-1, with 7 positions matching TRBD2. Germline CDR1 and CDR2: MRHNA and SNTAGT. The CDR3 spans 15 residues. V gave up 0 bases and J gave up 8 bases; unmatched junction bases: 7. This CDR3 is CASSDSPGLIHEQFF. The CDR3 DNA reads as TGTGCCAGCAGTGACTCCCCGGGACTAATACATGAGCAGTTCTTC.

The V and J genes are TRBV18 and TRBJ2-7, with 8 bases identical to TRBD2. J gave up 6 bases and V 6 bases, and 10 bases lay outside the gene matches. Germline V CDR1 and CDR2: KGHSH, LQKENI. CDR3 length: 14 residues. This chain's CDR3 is CASSPGTRGSEQYF. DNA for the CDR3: TGTGCCAGCTCCCCCGGGACTAGGGGATCCGAGCAGTACTTC.

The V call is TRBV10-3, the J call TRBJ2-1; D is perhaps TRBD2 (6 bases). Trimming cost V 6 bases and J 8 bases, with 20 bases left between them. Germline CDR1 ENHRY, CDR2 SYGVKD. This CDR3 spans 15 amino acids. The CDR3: CAISRGRGRGDEQFF. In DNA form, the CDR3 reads TGTGCCATCAGCCGAGGCCGCGGGCGGGGCGATGAGCAGTTCTTC.

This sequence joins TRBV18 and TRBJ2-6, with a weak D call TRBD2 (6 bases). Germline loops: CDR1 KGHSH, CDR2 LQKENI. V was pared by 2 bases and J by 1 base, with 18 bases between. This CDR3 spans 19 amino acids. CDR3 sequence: CASSPMAIIGGSGANVLTF. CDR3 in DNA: TGTGCCAGCTCACCAATGGCTATCATTGGGGGGTCTGGGGCCAACGTCCTGACTTTC.

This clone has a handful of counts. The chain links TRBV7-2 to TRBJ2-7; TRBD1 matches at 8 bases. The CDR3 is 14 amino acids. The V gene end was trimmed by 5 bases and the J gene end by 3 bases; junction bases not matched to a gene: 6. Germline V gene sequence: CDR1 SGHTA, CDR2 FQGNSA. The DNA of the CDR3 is TGTGCCAGCAGCCGGACAGGGTTAGGCTACGAGCAGTACTTC. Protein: CASSRTGLGYEQYF.

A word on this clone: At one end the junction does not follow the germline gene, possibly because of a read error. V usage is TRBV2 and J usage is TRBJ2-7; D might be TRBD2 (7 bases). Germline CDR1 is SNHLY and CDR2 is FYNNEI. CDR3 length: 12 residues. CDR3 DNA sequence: TGTGCCAGCAGTGACCGCGGGGGCGAGCGGTACTTC. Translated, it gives CASSDRGGERYF.

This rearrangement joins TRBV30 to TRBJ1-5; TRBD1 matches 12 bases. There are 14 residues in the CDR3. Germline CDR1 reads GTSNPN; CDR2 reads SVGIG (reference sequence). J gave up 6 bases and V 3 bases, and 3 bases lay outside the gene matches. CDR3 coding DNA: TGTGCCTGGAGCGGGACAGGGGGCAGTCAGCCCCAGCATTTT. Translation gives CAWSGTGGSQPQHF.

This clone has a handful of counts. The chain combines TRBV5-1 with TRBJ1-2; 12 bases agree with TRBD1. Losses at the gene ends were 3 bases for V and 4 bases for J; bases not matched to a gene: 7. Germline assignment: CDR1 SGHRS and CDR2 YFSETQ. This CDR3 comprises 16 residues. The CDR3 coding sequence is TGCGCCAGCAGCTATGATGGGACAGGGGGCGTCTATGGCTACACCTTC. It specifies CASSYDGTGGVYGYTF.

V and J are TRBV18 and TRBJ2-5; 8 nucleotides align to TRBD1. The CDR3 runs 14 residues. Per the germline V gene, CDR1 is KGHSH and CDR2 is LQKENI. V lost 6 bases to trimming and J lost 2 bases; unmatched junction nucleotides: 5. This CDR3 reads CASSQQGGQETQYF. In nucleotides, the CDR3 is TGTGCCAGCTCGCAACAGGGGGGACAAGAGACCCAGTACTTC.